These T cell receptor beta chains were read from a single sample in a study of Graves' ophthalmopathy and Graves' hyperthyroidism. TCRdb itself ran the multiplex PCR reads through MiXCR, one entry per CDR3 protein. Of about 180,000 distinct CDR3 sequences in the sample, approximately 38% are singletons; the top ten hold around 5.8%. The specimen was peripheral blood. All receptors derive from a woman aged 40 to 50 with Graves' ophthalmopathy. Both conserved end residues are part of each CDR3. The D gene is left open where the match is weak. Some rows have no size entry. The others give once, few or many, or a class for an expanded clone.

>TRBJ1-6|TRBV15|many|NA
CATSAEGDTYNSPLHF
TGTGCCACCAGCGCTGAGGGGGACACTTATAATTCACCCCTCCACTTT
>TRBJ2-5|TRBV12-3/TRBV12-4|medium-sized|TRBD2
CASSGAGSWETQYF
TGTGCCAGCAGTGGAGCGGGGTCCTGGGAGACCCAGTACTTC
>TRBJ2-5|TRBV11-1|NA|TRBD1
CASSPLTGDQETQYF
TGTGCCAGCAGCCCATTGACAGGGGACCAAGAGACCCAGTACTTC
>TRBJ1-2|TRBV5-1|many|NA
CASSLGSAFSGYTF
TGCGCCAGCAGCTTGGGATCCGCCTTCAGTGGCTACACCTTC
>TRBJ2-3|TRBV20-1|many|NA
CSQEREGTDTQYF
TGCAGTCAAGAAAGGGAGGGCACAGATACGCAGTATTTT
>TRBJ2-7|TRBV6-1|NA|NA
CASSPRRGYEQYF
TGTGCCAGCAGTCCCCGAAGAGGCTACGAGCAGTACTTC
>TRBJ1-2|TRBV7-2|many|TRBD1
CASSLKGALGYTF
TGTGCCAGCAGCTTGAAGGGGGCGCTGGGCTACACCTTC
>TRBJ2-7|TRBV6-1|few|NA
CASRPVTKGYEQYF
TGTGCCAGCAGGCCGGTCACGAAGGGCTACGAGCAGTACTTC
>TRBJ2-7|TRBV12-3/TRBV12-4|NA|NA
CASSLANYEQYF
TGTGCCAGCAGTTTAGCAAACTACGAGCAGTACTTC
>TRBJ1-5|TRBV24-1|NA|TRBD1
CATSDIGQGQPQHF
TGTGCCACCAGTGATATCGGACAGGGCCAGCCCCAGCATTTT
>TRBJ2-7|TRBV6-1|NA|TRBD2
CASSPRTSGRGYEQYF
TGTGCCAGCAGCCCTAGGACTAGCGGGAGAGGCTACGAGCAGTACTTC
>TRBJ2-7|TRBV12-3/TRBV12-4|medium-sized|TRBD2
CASSLRAGGHLEQYF
TGTGCCAGCAGTTTGAGAGCGGGAGGACATCTCGAGCAGTACTTC
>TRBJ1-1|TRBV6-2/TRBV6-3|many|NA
CASSYSKLTELNTEAFF
TGTGCCAGCAGTTACTCGAAGCTGACAGAACTGAACACTGAAGCTTTCTTT
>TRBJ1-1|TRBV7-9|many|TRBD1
CASTRGTGNTEAFF
TGTGCCAGCACCCGCGGGACAGGGAACACTGAAGCTTTCTTT
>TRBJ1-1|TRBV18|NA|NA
CASSPPATMNTEAFF
TGTGCCAGCTCACCACCGGCGACCATGAACACTGAAGCTTTCTTT
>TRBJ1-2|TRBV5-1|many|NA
CASSLGGSNYGYTF
TGCGCCAGCAGTCTTGGTGGGTCTAACTATGGCTACACCTTC
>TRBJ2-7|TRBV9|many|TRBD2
CASSGGTSEDYEQYF
TGTGCCAGCAGCGGGGGGACTAGCGAGGACTACGAGCAGTACTTC
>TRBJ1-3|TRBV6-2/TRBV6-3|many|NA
CASRYTFGNTIYF
TGTGCCAGCAGATACACGTTCGGAAACACCATATATTTT
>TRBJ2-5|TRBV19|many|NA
CASSYGSEETQYF
TGTGCCAGTAGTTACGGATCGGAAGAGACCCAGTACTTC
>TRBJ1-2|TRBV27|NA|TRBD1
CASRTRGPNYGYTF
TGTGCCAGCAGGACCAGGGGGCCTAACTATGGCTACACCTTC
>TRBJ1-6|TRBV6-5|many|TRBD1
CASSNQDRNSPLHF
TGTGCCAGCAGTAACCAGGACAGGAATTCACCCCTCCACTTT
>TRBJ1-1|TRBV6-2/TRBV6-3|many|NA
CASSHQQERAFF
TGTGCCAGCAGTCATCAACAGGAGAGAGCTTTCTTT
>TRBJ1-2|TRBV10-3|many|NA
CAISVGANYYGYTF
TGTGCCATCAGTGTAGGTGCGAACTATTATGGCTACACCTTC
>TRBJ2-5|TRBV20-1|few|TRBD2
CSARDAAGGRETQYF
TGCAGTGCTAGAGATGCGGCGGGAGGAAGAGAGACCCAGTACTTC
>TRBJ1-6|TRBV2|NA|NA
CASSEVMGSPLHF
TGTGCCAGCAGTGAAGTCATGGGTTCACCCCTCCACTTT